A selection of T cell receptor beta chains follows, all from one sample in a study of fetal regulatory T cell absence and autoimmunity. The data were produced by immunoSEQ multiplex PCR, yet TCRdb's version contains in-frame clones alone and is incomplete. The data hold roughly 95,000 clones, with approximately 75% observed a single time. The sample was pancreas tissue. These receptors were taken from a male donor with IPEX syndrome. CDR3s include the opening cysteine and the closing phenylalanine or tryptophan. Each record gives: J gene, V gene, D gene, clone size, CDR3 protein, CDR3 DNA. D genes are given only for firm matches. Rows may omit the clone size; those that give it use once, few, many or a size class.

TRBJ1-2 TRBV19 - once CASSIGAGTLYGYTF TGTGCCAGTAGTATAGGGGCCGGGACACTCTATGGCTACACCTTC
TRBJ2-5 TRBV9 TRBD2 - CASSVGLAGVRETQYF TGTGCCAGCAGCGTTGGACTAGCGGGGGTTCGCGAGACCCAGTACTTC
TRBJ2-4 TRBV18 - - CASSPPGAKNIQYF TGTGCCAGCTCACCACCAGGGGCCAAAAACATTCAGTACTTC
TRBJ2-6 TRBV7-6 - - CASSLYSRSGANVLTF TGTGCCAGCAGTCTATACAGTCGGTCTGGGGCCAACGTCCTGACTTTC
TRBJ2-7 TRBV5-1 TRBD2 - CASSLRASGSSEQYF TGCGCCAGCAGCCTCCGTGCTAGCGGGAGCTCCGAGCAGTACTTC
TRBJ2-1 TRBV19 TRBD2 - CASSILAGAPSYNEQFF TGTGCCAGTAGTATCCTAGCGGGAGCGCCCTCCTACAATGAGCAGTTCTTC
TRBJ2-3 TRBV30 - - CAWQTRYMPYF TGTGCCTGGCAGACCCGTTATATGCCGTATTTT
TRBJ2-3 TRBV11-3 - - CASSLGGSAQYF TGTGCCAGCAGCTTAGGAGGGAGTGCGCAGTATTTT
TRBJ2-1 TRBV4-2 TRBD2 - CASSQEGTSGGYNEQFF TGTGCCAGCAGCCAGGAGGGGACTAGCGGGGGGTACAATGAGCAGTTCTTC
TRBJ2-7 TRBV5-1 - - CASSFDLRGYEQYF TGCGCCAGCAGCTTCGACCTTAGGGGGTACGAGCAGTACTTC
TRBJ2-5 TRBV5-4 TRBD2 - CASSRDSPSGKETQYF TGTGCCAGCAGTCGGGACTCCCCTAGCGGGAAAGAGACCCAGTACTTC
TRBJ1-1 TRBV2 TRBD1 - CASSTLGRGAEAFF TGTGCCAGCAGTACCCTTGGCAGGGGGGCTGAAGCTTTCTTT
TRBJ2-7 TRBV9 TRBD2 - CASSVEGASGGQYF TGTGCCAGCAGCGTAGAAGGGGCTAGCGGGGGGCAGTACTTC
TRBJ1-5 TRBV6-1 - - CASSERWDSNQPQHF TGTGCCAGCAGTGAACGGTGGGACAGCAATCAGCCCCAGCATTTT
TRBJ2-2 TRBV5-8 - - CASSLSLRVENTGELFF TGTGCCAGCAGCTTGTCATTGAGGGTTGAGAACACCGGGGAGCTGTTTTTT
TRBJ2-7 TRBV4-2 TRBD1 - CASSQDLDRLTYEQYF TGTGCCAGCAGCCAAGACTTGGACAGGCTTACCTACGAGCAGTACTTC
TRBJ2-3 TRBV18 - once CASSPRYSPADTDTQYF TGTGCCAGCTCACCACGTTACTCACCAGCGGACACAGATACGCAGTATTTT
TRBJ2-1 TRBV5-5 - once CASSLTSPSYNEQFF TGTGCCAGCAGCTTAACTAGCCCTTCCTACAATGAGCAGTTCTTC
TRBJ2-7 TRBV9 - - CASSVSGRNYEQYF TGTGCCAGCAGCGTATCGGGACGGAACTACGAGCAGTACTTC
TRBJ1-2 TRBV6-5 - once CASSYSYGYTF TGTGCCAGCAGTTACAGCTATGGCTACACCTTC
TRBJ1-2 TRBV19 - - CASGPASTGGYTF TGTGCCAGTGGGCCCGCATCTACCGGCGGCTACACCTTC
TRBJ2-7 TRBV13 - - CASSLERDPSYEQYF TGTGCCAGCAGCTTAGAAAGAGATCCCTCCTACGAGCAGTACTTC
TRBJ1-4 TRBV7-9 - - CASSLSLGHLNEKLFF TGTGCCAGCAGCTTATCCCTGGGACACCTTAATGAAAAACTGTTTTTT
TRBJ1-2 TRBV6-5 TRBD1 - CASSYSYYDRDYGYTF TGTGCCAGCAGTTACTCGTATTACGACAGGGACTATGGCTACACCTTC
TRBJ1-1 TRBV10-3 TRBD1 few CAISESGQGSTEAFF TGTGCCATCAGTGAGTCGGGACAGGGGAGCACTGAAGCTTTCTTT
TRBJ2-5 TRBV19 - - CASQDTLKRETQYF TGTGCCAGTCAGGACACGCTTAAACGGGAGACCCAGTACTTC
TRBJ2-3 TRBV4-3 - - CASSQEAGTTDTQYF TGCGCCAGCAGCCAAGAAGCAGGGACCACAGATACGCAGTATTTT
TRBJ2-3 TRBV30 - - CAWSDRGDTQYF TGTGCCTGGAGTGACCGTGGAGATACGCAGTATTTT
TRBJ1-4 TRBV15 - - CATSRKIATNEKLFF TGTGCCACCAGCAGAAAAATTGCAACTAATGAAAAACTGTTTTTT
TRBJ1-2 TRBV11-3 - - CASSLVNRRGPTNYGYTF TGTGCCAGCAGCTTAGTCAATCGCAGGGGACCCACTAACTATGGCTACACCTTC
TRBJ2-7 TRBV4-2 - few CASSQERLSYEQYF TGTGCCAGCAGCCAAGAACGACTGTCCTACGAGCAGTACTTC
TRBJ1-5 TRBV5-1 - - CASSLGGSNQPQHF TGCGCCAGCAGCTTGGGGGGGTCCAATCAGCCCCAGCATTTT
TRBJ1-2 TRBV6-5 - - CAISDFGVNYGYTF TGTGCCATCAGTGACTTCGGGGTTAACTATGGCTACACCTTC
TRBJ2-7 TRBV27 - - CASSLSPAGAGYYEQYF TGTGCCAGCAGTTTATCTCCGGCAGGGGCAGGCTACTACGAGCAGTACTTC
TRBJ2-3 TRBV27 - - CASSLGPDTQYF TGTGCCAGCAGTTTAGGGCCAGATACGCAGTATTTT
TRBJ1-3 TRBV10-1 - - CASSEYFQGGSGNTIYF TGCGCCAGCAGTGAGTATTTCCAGGGTGGGTCTGGAAACACCATATATTTT
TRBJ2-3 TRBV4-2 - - CASSQGGPRISQYF TGTGCCAGCAGCCAAGGGGGGCCTCGGATATCGCAGTATTTT
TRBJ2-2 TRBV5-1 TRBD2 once CASSGRTSSDTGELFF TGCGCCAGCAGCGGACGGACTAGCTCCGACACCGGGGAGCTGTTTTTT